These 14 T cell receptor beta chains were sequenced from one sample in a study of blood T cell repertoires in COVID-19. The table came from immunoSEQ multiplex PCR; TCRdb's copy has only in-frame clones and leaves some out. This table holds some 320,000 clones, about 92% found once. The source material was PBMCs or T cells enriched from blood (not recorded which). These receptors were collected from a man aged 55 to 70 who had recovered from COVID-19.

This chain links TRBV6-2 or TRBV6-3 with TRBJ2-1; maybe TRBD1 (5 bases). V lost 6 bases and J lost 0, with 15 bases in between. Germline CDR1 reads MNHEY; CDR2 reads SVGEGT. This CDR3 has 16 amino acids. CDR3 protein: CASSLSSGRSYNEQFF. The CDR3 DNA is TGTGCCAGCAGCCTTTCATCAGGGCGCTCCTACAATGAGCAGTTCTTC.

The V and J genes are TRBV6-2 or TRBV6-3 and TRBJ1-1, with D perhaps TRBD1 (6 bases). The germline V gene encodes CDR1 MNHEY and CDR2 SVGEGT. V gave up 1 base and J gave up 0 bases, with 21 bases separating them. The CDR3 extends over 19 amino acids. CDR3 amino acids: CASSYLYPRTASLNTEAFF. The CDR3 bases are TGTGCCAGCAGTTACTTATACCCCCGGACAGCCTCCCTGAACACTGAAGCTTTCTTT.

This clone was detected a few times. This chain links TRBV29-1 with TRBJ2-7; D gene ambiguous. The V end lost 0 bases, the J end lost 6 bases, and 12 bases lay between the germline ends. The CDR3 extends over 13 amino acids. The germline V gene has CDR1 SQVTM and CDR2 ANQGSEA. This CDR3 is CSVEDHASREQYF. CDR3 sequence (DNA): TGCAGCGTTGAAGATCACGCGAGTCGCGAGCAGTACTTC.

This clone has a single count. The gene calls are TRBV7-3 and TRBJ2-6, with D maybe TRBD2 (6 bases). CDR3 length: 18 amino acids. V was trimmed by 1 base and J by 1 base, leaving 14 bases between them. Germline-derived CDR1 and CDR2 are SGHTA and FQGTGA. CDR3 protein: CASSLSFPRESGANVLTF. In DNA form, the CDR3 reads TGTGCCAGCAGCTTAAGTTTCCCTCGGGAGTCTGGGGCCAACGTCCTGACTTTC.

The V call is TRBV4-1, the J call TRBJ2-7; 7 bases match TRBD1. Germline loops: CDR1 MGHRA, CDR2 YSYEKL. The length of the CDR3 is 15 residues. The ends lost 2 bases at V and 4 bases at J; junction bases unmatched: 8. The CDR3 spells CASSQPTTGKYEQYF. The CDR3 DNA follows: TGCGCCAGCAGCCAACCGACGACAGGGAAGTACGAGCAGTACTTC.

The V gene is TRBV4-1, the J gene TRBJ2-7; a possible D gene is TRBD2 (5 bases). The CDR3 runs to 15 residues. The germline V gene has CDR1 MGHRA and CDR2 YSYEKL. The V and J ends lost 1 base and 0 bases respectively, with 10 bases between them. The CDR3 nucleotides are TGCGCCAGCAGCCAAGTTGTGGGGAGCTCCTACGAGCAGTACTTC. Translation: CASSQVVGSSYEQYF.

The V gene is TRBV28, the J gene TRBJ2-5; perhaps TRBD1 as D (7 bases). The CDR3 has 15 residues. The V gene's germline CDR1 is MDHEN and CDR2 SYDVKM. The ends were cut back, 6 bases at V and 9 bases at J, with 23 bases in the middle. CDR3 residues: CASRGGQQAFAAQYF. For the CDR3, the DNA is TGTGCCAGCAGGGGGGGACAGCAAGCCTTTGCGGCCCAGTACTTC.

The rearrangement joins TRBV5-4 to TRBJ1-2, with 10 positions matching TRBD1. CDR1 and CDR2 (germline): SGHNT, YYREEE (reference sequence). Trimming took 3 bases from V and 3 from J; bases not matched to a gene: 5. The CDR3 is made up of 15 amino acids. CDR3 DNA sequence: TGTGCCAGCAGCTCACCCGGGACAGGGGACTATGGCTACACCTTC. It encodes CASSSPGTGDYGYTF.

The rearrangement joins TRBV6-5 to TRBJ1-5; D gene unclear. This CDR3 region has 13 residues. The germline CDR1 and CDR2 sequences are MNHEY and SVGAGI. Trimming shortened V by 8 bases and J by 7 bases, and 15 bases separated the two germline ends. The CDR3 protein is CASVPLRGQPQHF. The CDR3 nucleotides are TGTGCCAGCGTACCGCTTCGGGGACAGCCCCAGCATTTT.

The chain couples TRBV28 to TRBJ1-2; D unresolved. This CDR3 comprises 14 residues. Looked up from germline, CDR1 is MDHEN and CDR2 is SYDVKM. Trimming left V 7 bases short and J 1 base short, with 13 bases between. CDR3 in amino acids: CASTKAGLNYGYTF. DNA of the CDR3: TGTGCCAGCACCAAAGCTGGGCTTAACTATGGCTACACCTTC.

The chain joins TRBV12-3 or TRBV12-4 to TRBJ1-1; no definite D call. CDR3 length: 13 amino acids. V lost 5 bases and J lost 4, with 11 bases in between. CDR3 nucleotides: TGTGCCAGCAGTCCAGAGTCGGGCACTGAAGCTTTCTTT. Its protein product is CASSPESGTEAFF.

This clone was picked up one time. The chain uses TRBV19 and TRBJ1-3; possibly TRBD1 for D (6 bases). CDR3 length: 14 residues. The germline gives CDR1 LNHDA, CDR2 SQIVND (reference sequence). Trimming removed 10 bases from V and 0 bases from J, with 13 bases in between. CDR3 DNA sequence: TGTGCCACACACAGGGCCGCCTCTGGAAACACCATATATTTT. This sequence encodes CATHRAASGNTIYF.

In DNA form, the CDR3 reads TGTGCCAGCAGCCCTGCACAGTCAACTAATGAAAAACTGTTTTTT. Its protein is CASSPAQSTNEKLFF. The chain joins TRBV5-6 to TRBJ1-4, with no clear D. Germline V gives CDR1 SGHDT, CDR2 YYEEEE. The CDR3 contains 15 residues. V was pared by 4 bases and J by 0 bases, with 10 bases between. Supplemented by reference TRBV5-6 and TRBJ1-4, the full variable domain reads DAGVTQSPTHLIKTRGQQVTLRCSPKSGHDTVSWYQQALGQGPQFIFQYYEEEERQRGNFPDRFSGHQFPNYSSELNVNALLLGDSALYLCASSPAQSTNEKLFFGSGTQLSVL.

This rearrangement joins TRBV11-3 to TRBJ2-2; D may be TRBD2 (5 bases). Between the trimmed V and J ends, which lost 6 bases and 5 bases, there was a span of 19 bases. CDR1 SGHNT and CDR2 YENEEA come from the germline V gene. This CDR3 contains 16 residues. CDR3 protein: CASSLTWFPGTGELFF. Written as DNA, the CDR3 is TGTGCCAGCAGTCTAACTTGGTTCCCGGGAACCGGGGAGCTGTTTTTT.